Sequencing of this TCR beta chain was carried out in a study of shared clonotypes between healthy human individuals. Overall study: Ranging from 18 to 49 in age, donors were a couple of women and a few men. For every donor, three CD4 naive, three CD4 memory, two CD8 naive and one CD8 memory plates were used.

As concerns this clone: Its specificity is not known.

Clones were sequenced by immunoSEQ multiplex PCR, and TCRdb holds only the in-frame ones, with some missing. The repertoire consists of approximately 2.5 million clones, with about 92% occurring once and the leading ten covering around 0.15%. The study's findings and limits: Generation probabilities were higher for clonotypes shared across all four sorted-subset donors than for unshared ones.

From germline, CDR1 is SEHNR and CDR2 FQNEAQ (reference sequence). Trimming took 5 bases from V and 10 from J; bases not matched to a gene: 7. The CDR3 has 14 amino acids. What was sequenced was naive CD4+ T cells sorted from blood. As for subset: CD45RA+ positively selected. This rearrangement joins TRBV7-9 to TRBJ2-1; 11 bases match TRBD2. This sequence was found in a man aged 18 to 35 in good health. In DNA form, the CDR3 reads TGTGCCAGCAGCGTTCTAGCGGGGGGATCGGAGCAGTTCTTC. It yields the protein CASSVLAGGSEQFF.